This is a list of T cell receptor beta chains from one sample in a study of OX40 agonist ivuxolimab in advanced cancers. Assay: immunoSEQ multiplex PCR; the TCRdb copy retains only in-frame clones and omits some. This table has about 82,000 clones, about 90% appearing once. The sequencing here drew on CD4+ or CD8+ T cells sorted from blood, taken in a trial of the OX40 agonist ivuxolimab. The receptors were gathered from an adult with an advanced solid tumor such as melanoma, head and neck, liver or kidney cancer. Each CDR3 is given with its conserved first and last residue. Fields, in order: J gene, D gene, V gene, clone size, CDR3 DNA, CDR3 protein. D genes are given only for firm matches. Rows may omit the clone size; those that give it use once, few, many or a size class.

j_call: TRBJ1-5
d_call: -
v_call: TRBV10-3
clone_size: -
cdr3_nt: TGTGCCATCAGTGGCGGGACGTCTAGCAATCAGCCCCAGCATTTT
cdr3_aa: CAISGGTSSNQPQHF

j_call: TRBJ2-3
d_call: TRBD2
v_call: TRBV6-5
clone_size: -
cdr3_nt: TGTGCCAGCAGTTACGCACTAGCGGGAGAGACAGATACGCAGTATTTT
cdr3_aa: CASSYALAGETDTQYF

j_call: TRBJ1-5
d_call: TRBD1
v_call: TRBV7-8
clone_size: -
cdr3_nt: TGTGCCAGCAGCTTCGGGACAGCCTCTCAGCCCCAGCATTTT
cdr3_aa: CASSFGTASQPQHF

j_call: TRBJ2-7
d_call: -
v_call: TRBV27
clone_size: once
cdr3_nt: TGTGCCAGCAGTTTAAAACTGAGCATGGCCTACGAGCAGTACTTC
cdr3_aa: CASSLKLSMAYEQYF

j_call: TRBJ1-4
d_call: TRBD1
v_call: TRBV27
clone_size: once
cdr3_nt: TGTGCCAGCAGCCGACTGACAGGGGGGCTATGGGGTGAAAAACTGTTTTTT
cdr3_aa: CASSRLTGGLWGEKLFF

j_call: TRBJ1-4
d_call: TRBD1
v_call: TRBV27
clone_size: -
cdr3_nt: TGTGCCAGCAGTCTTAACGAAGGGACAGGGAGGTATGAAAAACTGTTTTTT
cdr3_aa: CASSLNEGTGRYEKLFF

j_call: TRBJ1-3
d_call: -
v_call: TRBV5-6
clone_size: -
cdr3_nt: TGTGCCAGCAGCCACCCCCGGGTTGGGGGAGGAAACACCATATATTTT
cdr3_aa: CASSHPRVGGGNTIYF

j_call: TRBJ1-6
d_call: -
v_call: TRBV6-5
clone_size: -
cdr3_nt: TGTGCCAGCAGTTACTCTACAGGCGATTCACCCCTCCACTTT
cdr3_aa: CASSYSTGDSPLHF

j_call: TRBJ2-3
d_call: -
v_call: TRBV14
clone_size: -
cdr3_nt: TGTGCCAGCAGCCATAACAGGGTAAACACAGATACGCAGTATTTT
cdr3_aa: CASSHNRVNTDTQYF

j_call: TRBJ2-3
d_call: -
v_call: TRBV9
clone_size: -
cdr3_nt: TGTGCCAGCAGCTCCCAGGGACTTCCCGGAGATACGCAGTATTTT
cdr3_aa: CASSSQGLPGDTQYF

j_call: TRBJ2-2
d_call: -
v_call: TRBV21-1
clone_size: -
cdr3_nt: TGTGCCAGCAGCAAAGGCTGCGGGGAGCTGTTTTTT
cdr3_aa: CASSKGCGELFF

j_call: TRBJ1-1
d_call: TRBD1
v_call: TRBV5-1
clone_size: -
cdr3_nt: TGCGCCAGCAGCCAGGGACAGCCGAACACTGAAGCTTTCTTT
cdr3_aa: CASSQGQPNTEAFF

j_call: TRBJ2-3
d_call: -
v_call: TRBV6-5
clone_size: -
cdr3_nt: TGTGCCAGCAGTTACTCCGGGGAGGGGGCGGGAGATACGCAGTATTTT
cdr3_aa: CASSYSGEGAGDTQYF

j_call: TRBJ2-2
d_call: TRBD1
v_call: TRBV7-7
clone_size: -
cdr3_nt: TGTGCCAGCAGCTTATCGACAGGGGGCCCCTACACCGGGGAGCTGTTTTTT
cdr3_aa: CASSLSTGGPYTGELFF

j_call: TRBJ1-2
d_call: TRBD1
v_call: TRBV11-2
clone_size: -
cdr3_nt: TGTGCCAGCAGCTCATACTCACAGGGGGCGCGGAACTATGGCTACACCTTC
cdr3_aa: CASSSYSQGARNYGYTF

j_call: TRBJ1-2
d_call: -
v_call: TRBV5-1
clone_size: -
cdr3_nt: TGCGCCAGCAGCTTGGCCCAGGGCGATGGCTACACCTTC
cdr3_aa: CASSLAQGDGYTF

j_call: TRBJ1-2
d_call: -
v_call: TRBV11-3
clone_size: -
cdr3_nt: TGTGCCAGCAGCTTGGGGACCTGGTCAAACTATGGCTACACCTTC
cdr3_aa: CASSLGTWSNYGYTF

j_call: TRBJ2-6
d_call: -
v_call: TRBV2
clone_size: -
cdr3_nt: TGTGCCAGCAGTGAGTGGCTTAGCGGGGCCAACGTCCTGACTTTC
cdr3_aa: CASSEWLSGANVLTF

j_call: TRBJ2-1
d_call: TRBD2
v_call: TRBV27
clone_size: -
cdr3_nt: TGTGCCAGCAGTTTCGGGGGGATCAATGAGCAGTTCTTC
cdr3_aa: CASSFGGINEQFF

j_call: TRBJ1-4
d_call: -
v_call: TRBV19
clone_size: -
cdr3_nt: TGTGCCAGTAGTATTGGGGGAGAAAAACTGTTTTTT
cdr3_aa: CASSIGGEKLFF

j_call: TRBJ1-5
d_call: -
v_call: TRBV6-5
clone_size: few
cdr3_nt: TGTGCCAGCAGTCCGGGGGGAAGTCCCAATCAGCCCCAGCATTTT
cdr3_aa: CASSPGGSPNQPQHF

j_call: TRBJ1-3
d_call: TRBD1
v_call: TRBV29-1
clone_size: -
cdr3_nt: TGCAGCGTTGGGACAGGGTCCTCTGGAAACACCATATATTTT
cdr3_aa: CSVGTGSSGNTIYF

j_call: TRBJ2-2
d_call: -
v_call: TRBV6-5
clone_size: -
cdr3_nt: TGTGCCAGCGGTGACGGGGGGAACACCGGGGAGCTGTTTTTT
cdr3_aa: CASGDGGNTGELFF

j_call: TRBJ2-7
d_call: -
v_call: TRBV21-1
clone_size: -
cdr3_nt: TGTGCCAGCAGCAAAGTGAGGGGGCCCGAGCAGTACTTC
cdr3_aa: CASSKVRGPEQYF

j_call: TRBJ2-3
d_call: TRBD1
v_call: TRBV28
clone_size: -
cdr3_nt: TGTGCCAGCAGTCCCCCGGACAGGGCGGGTAGAGATACGCAGTATTTT
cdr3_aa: CASSPPDRAGRDTQYF

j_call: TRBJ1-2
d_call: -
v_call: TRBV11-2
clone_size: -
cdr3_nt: TGTGCCAGCAGCTTAGGTCCCGGGAACGTTGCTAACTATGGCTACACCTTC
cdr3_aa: CASSLGPGNVANYGYTF

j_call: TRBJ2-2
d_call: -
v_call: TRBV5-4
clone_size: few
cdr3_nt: TGTGCCAGCAGGAGAGAGGACAGCCTCACCGGGGAGCTGTTTTTT
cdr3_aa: CASRREDSLTGELFF

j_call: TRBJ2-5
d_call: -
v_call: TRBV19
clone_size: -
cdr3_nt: TGTGCCAGTAGCCTAGAGGCGGGCTACGCAAGGACCCAGTACTTC
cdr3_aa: CASSLEAGYARTQYF

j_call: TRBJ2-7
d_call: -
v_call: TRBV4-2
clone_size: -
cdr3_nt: TGTGCCAGCGGCGTGGGAGACGAGCAGTACTTC
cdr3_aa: CASGVGDEQYF

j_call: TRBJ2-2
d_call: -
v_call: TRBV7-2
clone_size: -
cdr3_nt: TGTGCCAGCAGCTTAGTTTTTGGCACCGCGAACACCGGGGAGCTGTTTTTT
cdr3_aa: CASSLVFGTANTGELFF

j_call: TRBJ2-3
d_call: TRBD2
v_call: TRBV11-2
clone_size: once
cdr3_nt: TGTGCCAGTGGGGAGGGAACAGATACGCAGTATTTT
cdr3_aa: CASGEGTDTQYF

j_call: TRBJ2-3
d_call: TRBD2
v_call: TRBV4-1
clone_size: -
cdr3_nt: TGCGCCAGCAGCCAAGTGTTCGGGGGGGCGGTAGATACGCAGTATTTT
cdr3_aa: CASSQVFGGAVDTQYF

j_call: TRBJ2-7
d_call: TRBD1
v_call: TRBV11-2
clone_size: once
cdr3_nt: TGTGCCAGCAGCAGCCGGGACAGGGTCCAGGAAGAGCAGTACTTC
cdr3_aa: CASSSRDRVQEEQYF

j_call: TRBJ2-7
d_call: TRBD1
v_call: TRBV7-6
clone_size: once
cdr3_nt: TGTGCCAGCAGCTCGTCAGTTGGCGTGGTCGCGGGACAGGGTTCTGTCTCCGAGCAGTACTTC
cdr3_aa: CASSSSVGVVAGQGSVSEQYF

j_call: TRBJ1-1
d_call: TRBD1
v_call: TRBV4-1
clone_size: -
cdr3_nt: TGCGCCAGCAGCCAAGATCAGGGGACAGATGAAGCTTTCTTT
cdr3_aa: CASSQDQGTDEAFF

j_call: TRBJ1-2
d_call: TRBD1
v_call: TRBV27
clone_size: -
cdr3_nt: TGTGCCAGCAGTTTTTATCCGGAGGGGACAGGCTATGGCTACACCTTC
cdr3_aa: CASSFYPEGTGYGYTF

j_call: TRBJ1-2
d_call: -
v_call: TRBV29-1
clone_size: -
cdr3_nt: TGCAGCGTTGAGACGGGGAGCTATGGCTACACCTTC
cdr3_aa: CSVETGSYGYTF

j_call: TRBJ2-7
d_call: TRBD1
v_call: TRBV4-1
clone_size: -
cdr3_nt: TGCGCCAGCAGCTACTTGGGAAACAGGGGCTCCTACGAGCAGTACTTC
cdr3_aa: CASSYLGNRGSYEQYF

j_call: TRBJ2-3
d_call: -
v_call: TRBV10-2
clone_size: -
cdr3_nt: TGCGCCAGCAGTGAGTCGATGCGGGGGCTCGGGGATACGCAGTATTTT
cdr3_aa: CASSESMRGLGDTQYF

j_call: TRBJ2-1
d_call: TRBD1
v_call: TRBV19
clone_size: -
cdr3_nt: TGTGCCAGTAGTACCCCGACAGGGGTCTGGAATGAGCAGTTCTTC
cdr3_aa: CASSTPTGVWNEQFF

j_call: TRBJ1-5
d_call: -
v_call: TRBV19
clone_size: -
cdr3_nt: TGTGCCAGTAAACCTCTTGACAATCAGCCCCAGCATTTT
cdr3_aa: CASKPLDNQPQHF

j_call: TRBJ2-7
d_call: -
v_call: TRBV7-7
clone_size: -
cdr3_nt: TGTGCTAGCTCCCCATCTTTTGGCGGGCTCTACGAGCAGTACTTC
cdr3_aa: CASSPSFGGLYEQYF

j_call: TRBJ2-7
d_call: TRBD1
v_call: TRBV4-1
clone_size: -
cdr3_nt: TGCGCCAGCAGCCCCCAGGGACAGGGCTACGAGCAGTACTTC
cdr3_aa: CASSPQGQGYEQYF

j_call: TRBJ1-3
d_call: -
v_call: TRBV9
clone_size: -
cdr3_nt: TGTGCCAGCAGCCCTGGGGGGGGGCTCTCTGGAAACACCATATATTTT
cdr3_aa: CASSPGGGLSGNTIYF

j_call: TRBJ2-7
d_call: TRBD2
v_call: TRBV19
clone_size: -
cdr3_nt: TGTGCCAGTAGTATTCTTAGCGGGGGGTCCTACGAGCAGTACTTC
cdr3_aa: CASSILSGGSYEQYF

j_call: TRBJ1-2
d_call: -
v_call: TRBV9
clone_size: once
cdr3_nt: TGTGCCAGCAGCAATAATCAAGGTGGGGGCTACACCTTC
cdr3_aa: CASSNNQGGGYTF

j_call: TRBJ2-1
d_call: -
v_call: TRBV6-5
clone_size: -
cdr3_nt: TGTGCCAGCAACGACCAGGGGACTATATACAATGAGCAGTTCTTC
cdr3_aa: CASNDQGTIYNEQFF

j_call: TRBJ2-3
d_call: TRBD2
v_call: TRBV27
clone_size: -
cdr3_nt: TGTGCCAGCAGTTTTCAGCGCGTTACTAGCGGCACAGATACGCAGTATTTT
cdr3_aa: CASSFQRVTSGTDTQYF

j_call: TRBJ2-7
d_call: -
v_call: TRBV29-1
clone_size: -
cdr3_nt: TGCAGCGTTGGGGTCAGATCTACCTACGAGCAGTACTTC
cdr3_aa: CSVGVRSTYEQYF

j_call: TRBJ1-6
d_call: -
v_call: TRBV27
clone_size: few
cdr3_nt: TGTGCCAGCAGTCTCGTAAGGAGCCATTCACCCCTCCACTTT
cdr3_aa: CASSLVRSHSPLHF

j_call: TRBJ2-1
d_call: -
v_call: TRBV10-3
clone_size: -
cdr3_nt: TGTGCCATCAGTGACCAGACTGACAATGAGCAGTTCTTC
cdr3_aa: CAISDQTDNEQFF

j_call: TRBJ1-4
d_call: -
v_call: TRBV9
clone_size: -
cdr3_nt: TGTGCCAGCAGCTCCGGCGGGTCAACTAATGAAAAACTGTTTTTT
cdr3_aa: CASSSGGSTNEKLFF

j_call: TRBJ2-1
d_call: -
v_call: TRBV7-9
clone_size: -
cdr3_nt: TGTGCCAGCAGCGCCTTAAGGAATGAGCAGTTCTTC
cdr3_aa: CASSALRNEQFF

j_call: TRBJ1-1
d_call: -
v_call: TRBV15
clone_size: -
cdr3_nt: TGTGCCACCAGCAGAGGGGGGACTCAAGAAGCTTTCTTT
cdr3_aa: CATSRGGTQEAFF

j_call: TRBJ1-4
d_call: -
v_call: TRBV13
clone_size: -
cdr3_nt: TGTGCCAGCAGCGAGGGGAGCGGGACTTTGAAAAAACTGTTTTTT
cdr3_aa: CASSEGSGTLKKLFF

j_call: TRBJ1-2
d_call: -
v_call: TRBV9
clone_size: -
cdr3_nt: TGTGCCAGCAGCGGCCGACCATCCGGGAGGAACTATGGCTACACCTTC
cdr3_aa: CASSGRPSGRNYGYTF

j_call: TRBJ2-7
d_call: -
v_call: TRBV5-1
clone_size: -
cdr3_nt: TGCGCCAGCAGCTTGGCCAGCAACTCCGGCTACGAGCAGTACTTC
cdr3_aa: CASSLASNSGYEQYF